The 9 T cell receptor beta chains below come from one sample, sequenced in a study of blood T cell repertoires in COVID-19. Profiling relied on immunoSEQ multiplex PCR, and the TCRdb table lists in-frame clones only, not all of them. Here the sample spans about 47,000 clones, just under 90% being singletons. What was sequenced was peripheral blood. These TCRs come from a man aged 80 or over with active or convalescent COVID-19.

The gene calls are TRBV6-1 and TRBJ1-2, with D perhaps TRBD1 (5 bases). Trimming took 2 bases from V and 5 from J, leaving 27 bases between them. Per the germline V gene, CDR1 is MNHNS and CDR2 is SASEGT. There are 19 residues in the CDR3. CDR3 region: CASSEMGGVLTSQGYGYTF. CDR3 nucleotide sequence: TGTGCCAGCAGTGAAATGGGAGGGGTCCTGACATCGCAAGGTTATGGCTACACCTTC.

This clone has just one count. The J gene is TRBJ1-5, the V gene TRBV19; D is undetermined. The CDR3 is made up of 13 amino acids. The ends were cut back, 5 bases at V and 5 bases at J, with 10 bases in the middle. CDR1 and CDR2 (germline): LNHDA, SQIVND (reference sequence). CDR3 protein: CASSASGDQPQHF. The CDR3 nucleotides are TGTGCCAGTAGTGCCAGCGGGGATCAGCCCCAGCATTTT. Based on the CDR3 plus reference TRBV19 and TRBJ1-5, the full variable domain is DGGITQSPKYLFRKEGQNVTLSCEQNLNHDAMYWYRQDPGQGLRLIYYSQIVNDFQKGDIAEGYSVSREKKESFPLTVTSAQKNPTAFYLCASSASGDQPQHFGDGTRLSIL.

The CDR3 nucleotides read TGTGCCAGTACAACCGGGACATTTCCTTACGAGCAGTACTTC. Amino acid sequence: CASTTGTFPYEQYF. The chain is built from TRBV19 and TRBJ2-7; possibly TRBD1 for D (6 bases). Germline V CDR1 and CDR2: LNHDA, SQIVND (reference sequence). V was cut by 7 bases and J by 4 bases, with 17 bases left in between. This CDR3 is built from 14 residues.

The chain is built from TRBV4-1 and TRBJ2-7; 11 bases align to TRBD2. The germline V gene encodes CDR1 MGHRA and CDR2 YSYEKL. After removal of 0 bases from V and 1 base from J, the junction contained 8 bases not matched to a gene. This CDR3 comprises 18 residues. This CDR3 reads CASSQDWASGRFSYEQYF. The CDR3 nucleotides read TGCGCCAGCAGCCAAGACTGGGCTAGCGGGAGGTTTTCCTACGAGCAGTACTTC.

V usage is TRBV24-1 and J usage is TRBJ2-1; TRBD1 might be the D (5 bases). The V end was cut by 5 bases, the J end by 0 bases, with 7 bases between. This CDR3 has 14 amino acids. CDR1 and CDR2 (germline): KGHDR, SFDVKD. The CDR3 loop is CATSGDSSYNEQFF. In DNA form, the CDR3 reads TGTGCCACCAGTGGTGACAGCTCCTACAATGAGCAGTTCTTC.

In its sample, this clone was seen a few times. CDR3 region: CAISGTEYEQYF. CDR3 bases: TGTGCCATCAGTGGGACAGAGTACGAGCAGTACTTC. The V gene is TRBV10-3, the J gene TRBJ2-7; tentatively, D is TRBD1 (6 bases). The V gene lost 4 bases and the J gene lost 4 bases, with 8 bases spanning the gap. This CDR3 spans 12 amino acids. Germline CDR1 is ENHRY and CDR2 is SYGVKD.

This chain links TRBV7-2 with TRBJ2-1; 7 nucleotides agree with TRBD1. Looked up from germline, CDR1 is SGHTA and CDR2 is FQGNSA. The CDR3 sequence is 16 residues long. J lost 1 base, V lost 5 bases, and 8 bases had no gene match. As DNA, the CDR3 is TGTGCCAGCAGCCAGGGGACAGCCCTATCCTACAATGAGCAGTTCTTC. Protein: CASSQGTALSYNEQFF.

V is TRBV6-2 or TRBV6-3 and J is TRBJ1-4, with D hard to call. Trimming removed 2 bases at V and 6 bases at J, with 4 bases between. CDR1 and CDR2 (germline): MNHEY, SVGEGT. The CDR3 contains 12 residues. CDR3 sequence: CASSYKHEKLFF. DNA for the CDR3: TGTGCCAGCAGTTACAAGCATGAAAAACTGTTTTTT.

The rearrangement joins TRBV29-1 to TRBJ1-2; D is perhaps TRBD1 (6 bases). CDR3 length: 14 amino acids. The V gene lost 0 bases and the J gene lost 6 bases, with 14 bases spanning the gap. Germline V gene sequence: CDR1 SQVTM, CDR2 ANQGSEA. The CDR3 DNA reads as TGCAGCGTTGAAGATCGGCCAGGGGCGGATGGCTACACCTTC. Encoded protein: CSVEDRPGADGYTF.